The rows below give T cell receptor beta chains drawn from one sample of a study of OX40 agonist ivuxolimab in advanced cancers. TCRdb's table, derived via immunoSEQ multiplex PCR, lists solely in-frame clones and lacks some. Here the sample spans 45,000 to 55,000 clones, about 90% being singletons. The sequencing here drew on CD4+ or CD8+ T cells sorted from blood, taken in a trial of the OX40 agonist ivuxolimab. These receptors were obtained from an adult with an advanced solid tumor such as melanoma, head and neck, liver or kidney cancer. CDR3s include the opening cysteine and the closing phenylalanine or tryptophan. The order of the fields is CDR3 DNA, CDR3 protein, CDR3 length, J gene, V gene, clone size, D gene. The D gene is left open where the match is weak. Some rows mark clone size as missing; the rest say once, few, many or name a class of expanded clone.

cdr3_nt: TGTGCCAGCAGCGTAGAGGAGTGGGGATTCGAGACCCAGTACTTC; cdr3_aa: CASSVEEWGFETQYF; cdr3_length: 15; j_call: TRBJ2-5; v_call: TRBV9; clone_size: .; d_call: .
cdr3_nt: TGTGCCAGCTCACCTCGGGCAGGGGATGTCACTGAAGCTTTCTTT; cdr3_aa: CASSPRAGDVTEAFF; cdr3_length: 15; j_call: TRBJ1-1; v_call: TRBV18; clone_size: .; d_call: .
cdr3_nt: TGTGCCAGTAGTATAAGCCAAGGGTTGGAGACCCAGTACTTC; cdr3_aa: CASSISQGLETQYF; cdr3_length: 14; j_call: TRBJ2-5; v_call: TRBV19; clone_size: .; d_call: .
cdr3_nt: TGTGCCAGCAACTATAACTATGGCTACACCTTC; cdr3_aa: CASNYNYGYTF; cdr3_length: 11; j_call: TRBJ1-2; v_call: TRBV6-1; clone_size: .; d_call: .
cdr3_nt: TGTGCCAGCAGCTTTTCGGGGGCCCATCAGCCCCAGCATTTT; cdr3_aa: CASSFSGAHQPQHF; cdr3_length: 14; j_call: TRBJ1-5; v_call: TRBV7-8; clone_size: few; d_call: .
cdr3_nt: TGCAGTGTGACGGGGGCCTACGAGCAGTACTTC; cdr3_aa: CSVTGAYEQYF; cdr3_length: 11; j_call: TRBJ2-7; v_call: TRBV20-1; clone_size: .; d_call: .
cdr3_nt: TGCGCCAGCAGCCAAGAGAGGGCAGGGATCTACGAGCAGTACTTC; cdr3_aa: CASSQERAGIYEQYF; cdr3_length: 15; j_call: TRBJ2-7; v_call: TRBV5-4; clone_size: .; d_call: .
cdr3_nt: TGTGCCAGCTCACCACAGACAGGGCAAGCCTACGAGCAGTACTTC; cdr3_aa: CASSPQTGQAYEQYF; cdr3_length: 15; j_call: TRBJ2-7; v_call: TRBV18; clone_size: .; d_call: TRBD1
cdr3_nt: TGTGCCAGCAGACCGACAGGGGCCCGCCGTGAAAAACTGTTTTTT; cdr3_aa: CASRPTGARREKLFF; cdr3_length: 15; j_call: TRBJ1-4; v_call: TRBV14; clone_size: once; d_call: TRBD1
cdr3_nt: TGTGCCAGCAGTAGGACAGGGACTGGAAACACCATATATTTT; cdr3_aa: CASSRTGTGNTIYF; cdr3_length: 14; j_call: TRBJ1-3; v_call: TRBV6-5; clone_size: .; d_call: TRBD1
cdr3_nt: TGTGCCAGCAGGAGGACAGGGAACACCGGGGAGCTGTTTTTT; cdr3_aa: CASRRTGNTGELFF; cdr3_length: 14; j_call: TRBJ2-2; v_call: TRBV6-6; clone_size: .; d_call: TRBD1
cdr3_nt: TGTGCCAGCAGCCCCCCTGGGACAGGGGGTGACACTGAAGCTTTCTTT; cdr3_aa: CASSPPGTGGDTEAFF; cdr3_length: 16; j_call: TRBJ1-1; v_call: TRBV9; clone_size: .; d_call: TRBD1
cdr3_nt: TGTGCCAGCAGTGAAACTACTAGCAGCAATGAGCAGTTCTTC; cdr3_aa: CASSETTSSNEQFF; cdr3_length: 14; j_call: TRBJ2-1; v_call: TRBV2; clone_size: .; d_call: .
cdr3_nt: TGTGCCACCAGCAGACGGGCGGGGGGCGGAGAGACCCAGTACTTC; cdr3_aa: CATSRRAGGGETQYF; cdr3_length: 15; j_call: TRBJ2-5; v_call: TRBV15; clone_size: once; d_call: TRBD2
cdr3_nt: TGTGCCAGCTCACCCCCCGTTTCAGGGGGCACAGATACGCAGTATTTT; cdr3_aa: CASSPPVSGGTDTQYF; cdr3_length: 16; j_call: TRBJ2-3; v_call: TRBV18; clone_size: .; d_call: .
cdr3_nt: TGTGCCAGCAGACCTCCCCGAGTGGGCCGGGCTAATGAAAAACTGTTTTTT; cdr3_aa: CASRPPRVGRANEKLFF; cdr3_length: 17; j_call: TRBJ1-4; v_call: TRBV7-9; clone_size: .; d_call: .
cdr3_nt: TGCGCCAGCAGCCCCGGGACCACAGATACGCAGTATTTT; cdr3_aa: CASSPGTTDTQYF; cdr3_length: 13; j_call: TRBJ2-3; v_call: TRBV4-1; clone_size: .; d_call: .
cdr3_nt: TGTGCCAGTAGTCAAGCGGGAGATTACAATGAGCAGTTCTTC; cdr3_aa: CASSQAGDYNEQFF; cdr3_length: 14; j_call: TRBJ2-1; v_call: TRBV19; clone_size: .; d_call: TRBD2
cdr3_nt: TGTGCCAGCAGCGTAGCCGCAGATACGCAGTATTTT; cdr3_aa: CASSVAADTQYF; cdr3_length: 12; j_call: TRBJ2-3; v_call: TRBV9; clone_size: .; d_call: .
cdr3_nt: TGTGCCAGCTCACCTCCAGGTAATTCCTACGAGCAGTACTTC; cdr3_aa: CASSPPGNSYEQYF; cdr3_length: 14; j_call: TRBJ2-7; v_call: TRBV18; clone_size: .; d_call: .
cdr3_nt: TGCGCCAGCAGCTTGGAACACCCTAATGAGCAGTTCTTC; cdr3_aa: CASSLEHPNEQFF; cdr3_length: 13; j_call: TRBJ2-1; v_call: TRBV5-1; clone_size: .; d_call: .
cdr3_nt: TGTGCCTGGAGTCCCTTTTTGCGGGGCGGTAATGAGCAGTTCTTC; cdr3_aa: CAWSPFLRGGNEQFF; cdr3_length: 15; j_call: TRBJ2-1; v_call: TRBV30; clone_size: .; d_call: .
cdr3_nt: TGCAGCGTTGAACAGGGTGAAGGCTCCTACGAGCAGTACTTC; cdr3_aa: CSVEQGEGSYEQYF; cdr3_length: 14; j_call: TRBJ2-7; v_call: TRBV29-1; clone_size: .; d_call: .
cdr3_nt: TGTGCCAGCAGCGTAGCCCGATCCCCAGGGGAAAAACTGTTTTTT; cdr3_aa: CASSVARSPGEKLFF; cdr3_length: 15; j_call: TRBJ1-4; v_call: TRBV9; clone_size: .; d_call: .
cdr3_nt: TGTGCCAGCAGCTTAGTGGTCCCAGGGACTGTTCTCGAGCAGTACTTC; cdr3_aa: CASSLVVPGTVLEQYF; cdr3_length: 16; j_call: TRBJ2-7; v_call: TRBV7-2; clone_size: .; d_call: .
cdr3_nt: TGTGCCAGCAGTTACCCATCCATGGACAGGGATGGTGAAAAACTGTTTTTT; cdr3_aa: CASSYPSMDRDGEKLFF; cdr3_length: 17; j_call: TRBJ1-4; v_call: TRBV6-7; clone_size: medium-sized; d_call: TRBD1
cdr3_nt: TGTGCCAGCAGCCGAGAGGGACCCTCTGGAAACACCATATATTTT; cdr3_aa: CASSREGPSGNTIYF; cdr3_length: 15; j_call: TRBJ1-3; v_call: TRBV7-6; clone_size: .; d_call: .
cdr3_nt: TGTGCCAGCAGCCTAGGGGCGGGCTACACCTTC; cdr3_aa: CASSLGAGYTF; cdr3_length: 11; j_call: TRBJ1-2; v_call: TRBV14; clone_size: .; d_call: .
cdr3_nt: TGTGCCAGCAGTTCCGGGAGGGTAAAGGGCTACACCTTC; cdr3_aa: CASSSGRVKGYTF; cdr3_length: 13; j_call: TRBJ1-2; v_call: TRBV28; clone_size: .; d_call: .